Each of the 25 T cell receptor beta chains below was sequenced from the same sample in a study of PD-L1 blockade in urothelial cancer. The sample's time point: peripheral blood 6 weeks after treatment start. Repertoires were generated with immunoSEQ multiplex PCR, while TCRdb's copy carries only in-frame clones and drops some. This sample has about 120,000 clones; about 83% occur once, and the top ten carry 2% to 3%. The source was PBMCs, collected around atezolizumab (anti-PD-L1) treatment. These receptor sequences come from a man aged 50-59 years with urothelial cancer.

This clone was observed once. The chain joins TRBV27 to TRBJ2-2; D not resolved. With 3 bases removed from V and 4 bases from J, the gap between germline ends came to 6 bases. CDR3 length equals 13 residues. The germline gives CDR1 MNHEY, CDR2 SMNVEV (reference sequence). The chain's CDR3 is CASSLFLTGELFF. The DNA for the CDR3 is TGTGCCAGCAGTTTGTTCCTCACCGGGGAGCTGTTTTTT.

This chain connects TRBV9 to TRBJ2-1; 7 nucleotides match TRBD1. Trimming cost V 3 bases and J 1 base; bases outside gene matches: 7. Per the germline V gene, CDR1 is SGDLS and CDR2 is YYNGEE. The CDR3 has 16 amino acids. In DNA, the CDR3 is TGTGCCAGCAGCGCACAGGGGTTGGTTTCCTACAATGAGCAGTTCTTC. Translation: CASSAQGLVSYNEQFF.

About this clone: Compared with germline, one end of the junction differs, possibly owing to a read error. The chain has TRBV28 and TRBJ2-7; 12 bases are shared with TRBD1. This CDR3 has 12 amino acids. Germline CDR1 is MDHEN and CDR2 is SYDVKM. CDR3 sequence (DNA): TGTGCCAGCGGCCCCCGGGACAGGGGGCGTCGGTTC. This encodes CASGPRDRGRRF.

V gene TRBV7-9 combines with J gene TRBJ2-1, with 8 positions matching TRBD2. This CDR3 contains 16 residues. Per the germline V gene, CDR1 is SEHNR and CDR2 is FQNEAQ (reference sequence). V gave up 6 bases and J gave up 4 bases; unmatched junction bases: 11. Here the CDR3 reads CASSPPLAGQYNEQFF. CDR3 in DNA: TGTGCCAGCAGTCCCCCTCTAGCGGGTCAATACAATGAGCAGTTCTTC.

The chain carries TRBV28 and TRBJ1-4; 7 bases agree with TRBD1. Germline V lookup: CDR1 MDHEN, CDR2 SYDVKM. The CDR3 runs to 13 residues. The junction had 3 bases not matched to a gene; V was cut back by 6 bases and J by 5 bases. The CDR3 here is CASRPGGNEKLFF. CDR3 bases: TGTGCCAGCAGGCCAGGGGGGAATGAAAAACTGTTTTTT. The full variable domain, completed using reference TRBV28 and TRBJ1-4, is DVKVTQSSRYLVKRTGEKVFLECVQDMDHENMFWYRQDPGLGLRLIYFSYDVKMKEKGDIPEGYSVSREKKERFSLILESASTNQTSMYLCASRPGGNEKLFFGSGTQLSVL.

The chain has TRBV7-9 and TRBJ2-5; 7 bases are shared with TRBD1. CDR1 and CDR2 from the germline V gene are SEHNR and FQNEAQ (reference sequence). Losses at the gene ends were 5 bases for V and 5 bases for J; bases not matched to a gene: 8. The CDR3 is 14 amino acids. CDR3 protein: CASSPGQPWETQYF. In nucleotides, the CDR3 is TGTGCCAGCAGCCCGGGACAGCCTTGGGAGACCCAGTACTTC. Full variable domain (outside the CDR3, taken from reference TRBV7-9 and TRBJ2-5): DTGVSQNPRHKITKRGQNVTFRCDPISEHNRLYWYRQTLGQGPEFLTYFQNEAQLEKSRLLSDRFSAERPKGSFSTLEIQRTEQGDSAMYLCASSPGQPWETQYFGPGTRLLVL.

This clone was counted a few times. The chain employs TRBV28 and TRBJ1-5; 7 nucleotides agree with TRBD1. CDR1 MDHEN and CDR2 SYDVKM come from the germline V gene. The CDR3 consists of 13 residues. The V segment lost 8 bases and the J segment 5 bases; nucleotides outside the gene matches: 6. The DNA of the CDR3 is TGTGCCAGCGGGACAGTATCTTATCAGCCCCAGCATTTT. This sequence encodes CASGTVSYQPQHF.

The CDR3 is CASRGLAAYNEQFF. In DNA, the CDR3 is TGTGCCAGCAGGGGACTAGCGGCGTACAATGAGCAGTTCTTC. The rearrangement uses TRBV6-5 and TRBJ2-1; 11 nucleotides line up with TRBD2. The CDR3 runs 14 residues. Germline CDR1 is MNHEY and CDR2 is SVGAGI. J was trimmed by 4 bases and V by 6 bases; bases with no gene match: 2.

This chain connects TRBV2 to TRBJ2-7, with D perhaps matching TRBD1 (5 bases). The V and J ends lost 8 bases and 2 bases respectively, with 16 bases between them. The CDR3 is 14 amino acids. Per the germline V gene, CDR1 is SNHLY and CDR2 is FYNNEI. CDR3: CASRLQKGPYEQYF. In DNA, the CDR3 is TGTGCCAGCCGCCTCCAAAAGGGGCCCTACGAGCAGTACTTC.

The chain joins TRBV4-1 to TRBJ2-5; D perhaps matches TRBD2 (5 bases). CDR1 and CDR2 (germline): MGHRA, YSYEKL. V was shortened by 0 bases and J by 5 bases, with 19 bases between the two germline ends. CDR3 size: 17 residues. The CDR3 is CASSQDWRGLASETQYF. The CDR3 DNA follows: TGCGCCAGCAGCCAAGATTGGCGCGGACTTGCGTCTGAGACCCAGTACTTC.

This clone occurred a few times. The V and J genes are TRBV7-9 and TRBJ1-6, with 10 bases fitting TRBD1. Germline values: CDR1 SEHNR, CDR2 FQNEAQ (reference sequence). The J segment lost 9 bases and the V segment lost 3 bases, leaving 5 bases of the junction unmatched. The CDR3 covers 15 residues. This CDR3 is CASSLTGGRVSPLHF. CDR3 bases: TGTGCCAGCAGCTTGACAGGGGGCCGCGTTTCACCCCTCCACTTT. The full variable domain, completed using reference TRBV7-9 and TRBJ1-6, is DTGVSQNPRHKITKRGQNVTFRCDPISEHNRLYWYRQTLGQGPEFLTYFQNEAQLEKSRLLSDRFSAERPKGSFSTLEIQRTEQGDSAMYLCASSLTGGRVSPLHFGNGTRLTVT.

This clone was observed a handful of times. This chain's CDR3 is CASNRTGVRNSPLHF. CDR3 coding DNA: TGTGCCAGTAACAGGACAGGGGTTCGAAATTCACCCCTCCACTTT. The V gene is TRBV19, the J gene TRBJ1-6, with TRBD1 identical over 9 bases. With 7 bases clipped from V and 7 bases from J, the junction kept 8 bases outside the gene matches. The CDR3 consists of 15 residues. Germline V gene lookup returns CDR1 LNHDA and CDR2 SQIVND (reference sequence).

J is TRBJ2-6 and V is TRBV7-2; D remains ambiguous. Between the trimmed V and J ends, which lost 3 bases and 1 base, there was a span of 4 bases. CDR3 size: 14 residues. CDR1 and CDR2 from the germline V gene are SGHTA and FQGNSA. The CDR3 reads CASSFQSGANVLTF. The CDR3 coding sequence is TGTGCCAGCAGCTTCCAGTCTGGGGCCAACGTCCTGACTTTC.

The gene calls are TRBV5-8 and TRBJ2-3, with 11 bases that match TRBD2. V lost 4 bases to trimming and J lost 2 bases; unmatched junction nucleotides: 6. In germline, CDR1 is SGHTS, CDR2 YDEGEE. The CDR3 extends over 16 amino acids. CDR3 loop: CASSPRGLAATDTQYF. For the CDR3, the DNA is TGTGCCAGCAGCCCGAGGGGACTAGCGGCCACAGATACGCAGTATTTT.

The rearrangement joins TRBV20-1 to TRBJ1-1; D call uncertain. Trimming took off 5 bases at V and 8 bases at J, with 12 bases between the two ends. The CDR3 is 11 amino acids. Germline V gene sequence: CDR1 DFQATT, CDR2 SNEGSKA (reference sequence). CDR3 nucleotide sequence: TGCAGTGCTCGCGGGATCCTAGAAGCTTTCTTT. This translates into CSARGILEAFF.

This sequence joins TRBV6-1 and TRBJ2-3; unclear D gene. Germline values: CDR1 MNHNS, CDR2 SASEGT. V lost 5 bases to trimming and J lost 5 bases, with 5 bases between them. The length of the CDR3 is 11 residues. The CDR3 loop reads CASSLVDTQYF. CDR3 sequence (DNA): TGTGCCAGCAGTCTAGTAGATACGCAGTATTTT.

This chain links TRBV7-2 with TRBJ2-1, with 7 bases lining up with TRBD1. The CDR3 is 16 residues long. Germline V gene sequence: CDR1 SGHTA, CDR2 FQGNSA. V lost 1 base and J lost 1; bases outside the gene matches: 4. The CDR3 loop is CASSLGTGPSYNEQFF. CDR3 nucleotide sequence: TGTGCCAGCAGCTTAGGGACAGGCCCTTCCTACAATGAGCAGTTCTTC.

J is TRBJ2-1 and V is TRBV4-1; 8 bases align to TRBD2. Germline values: CDR1 MGHRA, CDR2 YSYEKL. With 0 bases clipped from V and 2 bases from J, the junction kept 9 bases outside the gene matches. The CDR3 is 18 amino acids. The CDR3 reads CASSQEASELAAYNEQFF. In DNA, the CDR3 is TGCGCCAGCAGCCAAGAAGCTTCGGAACTAGCGGCCTACAATGAGCAGTTCTTC.

V usage is TRBV11-1 and J usage is TRBJ2-5; a weak D match, TRBD1 (6 bases). The germline CDR1 and CDR2 sequences are SGHAT and FQDESV (reference sequence). The CDR3 is 19 amino acids. The V end was cut by 3 bases, the J end by 7 bases, with 30 bases between. CDR3 nucleotide sequence: TGTGCCAGCAGCTTTATATGGTCGGGCCAGGGGCGCGACAGCGGGACCCAGTACTTC. Residues: CASSFIWSGQGRDSGTQYF. Combining the CDR3 with reference TRBV11-1 and TRBJ2-5 gives the whole variable domain EAEVAQSPRYKITEKSQAVAFWCDPISGHATLYWYRQILGQGPELLVQFQDESVVDDSQLPKDRFSAERLKGVDSTLKIQPAELGDSAMYLCASSFIWSGQGRDSGTQYFGPGTRLLVL.

This clone was counted a few times. V and J are TRBV6-5 and TRBJ2-7; D not certain. V gave up 8 bases and J gave up 7 bases, with 12 bases separating them. The germline gives CDR1 MNHEY, CDR2 SVGAGI. The CDR3 is made up of 11 amino acids. CDR3 amino acids: CASHSSGEQYF. CDR3 coding DNA: TGTGCCAGCCACTCGTCCGGGGAGCAGTACTTC.

V and J are TRBV7-2 and TRBJ2-1; 8 positions match TRBD1. The CDR3 loop spans 15 amino acids. V was clipped by 7 bases and J by 6 bases; unmatched bases: 11. Germline-derived CDR1 and CDR2 are SGHTA and FQGNSA. CDR3 protein: CASNKNRGTGNEQFF. CDR3 coding DNA: TGTGCCAGCAACAAAAACAGGGGGACGGGCAATGAGCAGTTCTTC.

The genes are TRBV7-8 and TRBJ2-7; a possible D gene is TRBD2 (5 bases). CDR1 and CDR2 (germline): SGHVS, FQNEAQ. Trimming took off 5 bases at V and 7 bases at J, with 21 bases between the two ends. This CDR3 contains 15 residues. CDR3 nucleotide sequence: TGTGCCAGCAGCCCCTTGGGTGGAGGCAAGAGAGAGCAGTACTTC. This codes for CASSPLGGGKREQYF. Complete variable domain (other parts from reference TRBV7-8 and TRBJ2-7): GAGVSQSPRYKVAKRGQDVALRCDPISGHVSLFWYQQALGQGPEFLTYFQNEAQLDKSGLPSDRFFAERPEGSVSTLKIQRTQQEDSAVYLCASSPLGGGKREQYFGPGTRLTVT.

V usage is TRBV18 and J usage is TRBJ2-2; 10 nucleotides match TRBD1. J gave up 6 bases and V 3 bases, and 7 bases lay outside the gene matches. Germline loops: CDR1 KGHSH, CDR2 LQKENI. CDR3 size: 16 residues. The CDR3 region is CASSPVLTGGSGELFF. The CDR3 DNA reads TGTGCCAGCTCACCGGTTTTGACAGGGGGCTCCGGGGAGCTGTTTTTT. Complete variable domain (other parts from reference TRBV18 and TRBJ2-2): NAGVMQNPRHLVRRRGQEARLRCSPMKGHSHVYWYRQLPEEGLKFMVYLQKENIIDESGMPKERFSAEFPKEGPSILRIQQVVRGDSAAYFCASSPVLTGGSGELFFGEGSRLTVL.

The CDR3 loop reads CASSQGGATPGELFF. The CDR3 DNA reads as TGTGCCAGCAGCCAAGGGGGCGCTACTCCCGGGGAGCTGTTTTTT. The gene calls are TRBV4-2 and TRBJ2-2, with D possibly matching TRBD1 (5 bases). V was cut by 1 base and J by 6 bases, with 12 bases left in between. The CDR3 sequence is 15 residues long. The germline gives CDR1 LGHNA, CDR2 YNFKEQ.

The rearrangement links TRBV5-1 to TRBJ2-2; 14 bases map to TRBD2. The junction had 5 bases not matched to a gene; V was cut back by 4 bases and J by 6 bases. The CDR3 is made up of 16 amino acids. Germline CDR1 is SGHRS and CDR2 is YFSETQ. The CDR3 nucleotides read TGCGCCAGCAGCCCCCCGGGACTAGCGGGAGCCGGGGAGCTGTTTTTT. It codes for CASSPPGLAGAGELFF.